The 26 T cell receptor beta chains below were found in one sample sequenced in a study of patients with pleural tuberculosis. Each CDR3 protein is one row after TCRdb ran MiXCR on the reads. Among nearly 30,000 distinct CDR3 sequences, 15% to 20% were seen once, and the ten largest hold roughly 4%. Sequencing was performed on peripheral blood. Receptors originate from a human donor with pleural tuberculosis.

Ten or more counts support this clonotype. This chain connects TRBV9 to TRBJ2-2; no definite D call. Germline loops: CDR1 SGDLS, CDR2 YYNGEE. V shed 3 bases and J shed 2 bases, with 2 bases lying between them. This CDR3 is built from 12 residues. CDR3 sequence: CASSENTGELFF. CDR3 in DNA: TGTGCCAGCAGCGAAAACACCGGGGAGCTGTTTTTT.

This clonotype was found many times. The gene calls are TRBV4-1 and TRBJ2-7; D is possibly TRBD1 or TRBD2 (6 bases each). CDR3 length: 16 residues. V lost 1 base, J lost 5 bases, and 18 bases lay in between. Per the germline V gene, CDR1 is MGHRA and CDR2 is YSYEKL. CDR3 amino acids: CASSQAGGRGFHEQYF. The CDR3 coding sequence is TGCGCCAGCAGCCAAGCCGGGGGCAGGGGTTTTCACGAGCAGTACTTC.

This clonotype was counted at least ten times. The chain is built from TRBV2 and TRBJ2-1; 9 bases are a match to TRBD1. Germline CDR1 reads SNHLY; CDR2 reads FYNNEI. V shed 4 bases and J 4 bases; nucleotides not matched to a gene: 5. This CDR3 comprises 15 residues. CDR3 nucleotides: TGTGCCAGCAGTGCTACAGGGGGCGGTTACAATGAGCAGTTCTTC. Its protein product is CASSATGGGYNEQFF.

Concerning this clonotype: The conserved final phenylalanine or tryptophan is absent from the CDR3, which likely points to a read error. Because the CDR3's place on the DNA is in doubt, the DNA is left out and the CDR3 is given as listed by TCRdb. The chain employs TRBV6-6 and TRBJ1-2; the D call in the table, TRBD1, was not verified against the DNA. The CDR3 adds up to 14 amino acids, both ends counted. Germline CDR1 and CDR2: MNHNY and SVGAGI (reference sequence). CDR3 loop: CASSSTGTGYGYAL.

This clonotype was seen more than once but under ten times. The chain is built from TRBV7-6 and TRBJ2-1, with a tentative D call TRBD2 (6 bases). The CDR3 has 11 amino acids. Germline loops: CDR1 SGHVS, CDR2 FNYEAQ. Trimming pared 8 bases from V and 9 bases from J, leaving 11 bases between. The DNA for the CDR3 is TGTGCCAGCCGCCCCGGGAGTGAGCAGTTCTTC. It specifies CASRPGSEQFF.

The chain employs TRBV24-1 and TRBJ1-2, with a tentative D call TRBD1 (5 bases). This CDR3 spans 13 amino acids. Deletions cut 3 bases from V and 3 bases from J, with 7 bases between. Germline loops: CDR1 KGHDR, CDR2 SFDVKD. The CDR3 nucleotides read TGTGCCACCAGTGATATGGGGGACTATGGCTACACCTTC. Translated: CATSDMGDYGYTF.

This clonotype has ten or more counts. The V and J genes are TRBV5-4 and TRBJ1-2; 8 bases line up with TRBD1. CDR1 is SGHNT and CDR2 is YYREEE in the germline V gene (reference sequence). V was pared by 4 bases and J by 7 bases, with 6 bases of the junction left unmatched. This CDR3 is 13 amino acids long. The chain's CDR3 is CASSATGGGGYTF. The CDR3 nucleotides read TGTGCCAGCAGCGCCACAGGGGGAGGTGGCTACACCTTC.

This clonotype was detected a few times. The gene calls are TRBV5-5 and TRBJ2-1; D possibly corresponds to TRBD1 (6 bases). The CDR3 totals 15 residues. The ends were cut back, 0 bases at V and 4 bases at J, with 11 bases in the middle. Germline CDR1 and CDR2: SGHKS and YYEKEE (reference sequence). CDR3 in DNA: TGTGCCAGCAGCTTGGCCGGGACACAATACAATGAGCAGTTCTTC. This encodes CASSLAGTQYNEQFF.

This clonotype was picked up many times. The genes are TRBV4-1 and TRBJ1-2, with D perhaps matching TRBD1 (5 bases). The CDR3 is 15 residues long. With 0 bases removed from V and 0 bases from J, the gap between germline ends came to 8 bases. Germline V gene data show CDR1 as MGHRA and CDR2 as YSYEKL. The CDR3 nucleotides read TGCGCCAGCAGCCAAGAAGACAGACCTAACTATGGCTACACCTTC. It specifies CASSQEDRPNYGYTF.

In this sample, this clonotype turned up many times. This chain links TRBV11-3 with TRBJ2-7; no definite D call. Germline values: CDR1 SGHNT, CDR2 YENEEA. Deletions cut 0 bases from V and 5 bases from J, with 8 bases between. The CDR3 has 13 residues. For the CDR3, the DNA is TGTGCCAGCAGCTTAGAAAGGAGCCACGAGCAGTACTTC. Translated, it gives CASSLERSHEQYF.

This clonotype was picked up a small number of times. Mismatch with germline at one junction end may stem from a read error. V and J are TRBV11-2 and TRBJ2-1; the match to TRBD1 covers 11 bases. The germline gives CDR1 SGHAT, CDR2 FQNNGV. This CDR3 has 15 amino acids. The CDR3 DNA follows: TGTGCCGGCAGCCAAGGACAGGGGGCGGTCAATGAGCAGTTCTTC. This encodes CAGSQGQGAVNEQFF.

This clonotype was seen repeatedly, ten times or more. This rearrangement joins TRBV13 to TRBJ1-1; D is perhaps TRBD1 (5 bases). With 5 bases removed from V and 8 bases from J, the gap between germline ends came to 15 bases. The CDR3 consists of 13 residues. CDR1 and CDR2 (germline): PRHDT, FYEKMQ (reference sequence). Written as DNA, the CDR3 is TGTGCCAGCAGCCAATCGGGACGGATAGAAGCTTTCTTT. Translation gives CASSQSGRIEAFF.

In DNA, the CDR3 is TGCAGTGCCAGGACTAGCGAGAACTACGAGCAGTACTTC. This gives the protein CSARTSENYEQYF. The genes are TRBV20-1 and TRBJ2-7; 9 nucleotides align to TRBD2. Germline-derived CDR1 and CDR2 are DFQATT and SNEGSKA (reference sequence). The junction had 6 bases not matched to a gene; V was cut back by 6 bases and J by 3 bases. CDR3 length: 13 residues.

This clonotype came up many times. The chain links TRBV28 to TRBJ1-6; 8 positions agree with TRBD1. Trimming cost V 6 bases and J 5 bases; bases outside gene matches: 3. This CDR3 contains 14 residues. Germline CDR1 MDHEN, CDR2 SYDVKM. The CDR3 DNA reads as TGTGCCAGCAGCCAGGACAGGGATAATTCACCCCTCCACTTT. It yields the protein CASSQDRDNSPLHF.

In this sample, this clonotype turned up many times. This sequence joins TRBV6-4 and TRBJ2-3; unclear D gene. Trimming removed 3 bases at V and 3 bases at J, with 10 bases between. Germline CDR1 is MRHNA and CDR2 is SNTAGT. The CDR3 loop spans 14 amino acids. CDR3 nucleotides: TGTGCCAGCAGTGAAGGCGGTGGGACAGATACGCAGTATTTT. Its protein product is CASSEGGGTDTQYF.

This clonotype is medium-sized within its sample. The chain carries TRBV27 and TRBJ2-1; 9 positions match TRBD1. The length of the CDR3 is 13 residues. Germline V gene sequence: CDR1 MNHEY, CDR2 SMNVEV (reference sequence). V trimming: 3 bases; J trimming: 8 bases; junction bases outside the gene matches: 2. The CDR3 is CASSFDRGDEQFF. As DNA, the CDR3 is TGTGCCAGCAGTTTCGACAGGGGGGATGAGCAGTTCTTC.

Details on this clonotype: Relative to the germline gene, one junction end is altered; a read error may explain this. The chain is built from TRBV7-9 and TRBJ2-7; weak D call: TRBD1 (5 bases). Germline-derived CDR1 and CDR2 are SEHNR and FQNEAQ (reference sequence). The CDR3 is 12 amino acids. The CDR3 spells CASSLDRYEQHF. In nucleotides, the CDR3 is TGTGCCAGCAGCTTAGACAGGTACGAGCAGCACTTC.

This clonotype was counted ten times or more. The rearrangement joins TRBV2 to TRBJ1-1; TRBD1 agrees at 9 bases. Germline CDR1 reads SNHLY; CDR2 reads FYNNEI. The CDR3 runs to 15 residues. V gave up 5 bases and J gave up 2 bases; unmatched junction bases: 6. The CDR3 DNA follows: TGTGCCAGCAGTCCGAGGACAGGGGCCAACACTGAAGCTTTCTTT. This sequence encodes CASSPRTGANTEAFF.

This clonotype was recorded many times. CDR3 nucleotide sequence: TGTGCCAGCAGCTTGGCGGGAGGCGGGGAGACCCAGTACTTC. Translating gives CASSLAGGGETQYF. J is TRBJ2-5 and V is TRBV5-4; 7 bases are shared with TRBD2. The length of the CDR3 is 14 residues. V gave up 0 bases and J gave up 5 bases; unmatched junction bases: 4. Germline loops: CDR1 SGHNT, CDR2 YYREEE (reference sequence).

In this sample, this clonotype is medium-sized (0.01 to 0.1%). This sequence joins TRBV28 and TRBJ1-5; tentatively, D is TRBD1 (5 bases). V shed 2 bases and J shed 11 bases, with 13 bases lying between them. CDR1 is MDHEN, CDR2 SYDVKM, per germline. The CDR3 is 13 residues long. CDR3 coding DNA: TGTGCCAGCAGTTTAGGTTGGGGACCAACCCAGCATTTT. Translated, it gives CASSLGWGPTQHF.

At least ten counts were recorded for this clonotype. This chain uses TRBV20-1 with TRBJ2-3, with 10 positions matching TRBD2. Losses at the gene ends were 3 bases for V and 6 bases for J; bases not matched to a gene: 6. Germline V gene lookup returns CDR1 DFQATT and CDR2 SNEGSKA (reference sequence). There are 14 residues in the CDR3. This chain's CDR3 is CSASSSGGADTQYF. The DNA of the CDR3 is TGCAGTGCTAGCTCCAGCGGGGGGGCGGATACGCAGTATTTT.

In regard to this clonotype: The junction departs from germline at one end; a sequencing error may be responsible. This rearrangement joins TRBV6-4 to TRBJ1-1, with D uncertain. The CDR3 extends over 13 amino acids. CDR1 MRHNA and CDR2 SNTAGT come from the germline V gene. CDR3 sequence (DNA): TGTGCCAGCAGCGAAAGGATGAACGCTGAAGCTTTCTTT. This sequence encodes CASSERMNAEAFF.

There are many counts of this clonotype. This sequence joins TRBV5-4 and TRBJ1-6; 9 bases are a match to TRBD1. In germline, CDR1 is SGHNT, CDR2 YYREEE (reference sequence). J gave up 15 bases and V 1 base, and 8 bases lay outside the gene matches. This CDR3 comprises 14 residues. The CDR3 protein is CASSLRTGERGLHF. DNA of the CDR3: TGTGCCAGCAGCTTGAGGACAGGGGAACGGGGCCTCCACTTT.

This clonotype was observed many times. The chain couples TRBV7-8 to TRBJ2-3, with 7 bases aligning to TRBD1. The CDR3 length is 17 residues. Trimming took 5 bases from V and 1 from J; bases not matched to a gene: 12. Germline CDR1 reads SGHVS; CDR2 reads FQNEAQ. The CDR3 protein is CASSLYRTGAGTDTQYF. The CDR3 DNA sequence: TGTGCCAGCAGCCTGTATCGAACAGGGGCCGGCACAGATACGCAGTATTTT.

This clonotype was found many times. The V call is TRBV27, the J call TRBJ2-7, with D possibly being TRBD2 (6 bases). Germline V lookup: CDR1 MNHEY, CDR2 SMNVEV (reference sequence). The CDR3 runs 12 residues. V lost 6 bases and J lost 5, with 11 bases in between. The CDR3 here is CASRTRIHEQYF. In nucleotides, the CDR3 is TGTGCCAGCAGGACTAGAATCCACGAGCAGTACTTC.

This clonotype was seen at least ten times. The chain uses TRBV20-1 and TRBJ2-2; D not certain. Deletions cut 1 base from V and 4 bases from J, with 13 bases between. CDR3 length: 15 amino acids. Germline CDR1 and CDR2: DFQATT and SNEGSKA (reference sequence). The CDR3 spells CSARVSGVSTGELFF. DNA for the CDR3: TGCAGTGCTAGAGTTTCCGGAGTTAGCACCGGGGAGCTGTTTTTT.